A selection of T cell receptor beta chains follows, all from one sample in a study of CD8+ T cells in alopecia areata. Assay used: immunoSEQ multiplex PCR; TCRdb lists only in-frame clones, some missing. The top ten clones hold approximately 13% of a sample with some 16,000 clones, more than 45% of them seen once. The specimen was skin. These receptors were obtained from a human donor with alopecia areata. Each CDR3 is given with its conserved first and last residue. Fields, in order: J gene, D gene, V gene, clone size, CDR3 DNA, CDR3 protein. D genes are given only for firm matches. Not every row has a clone size; where given, it reads once, few, many or a size class.

TRBJ2-5 - TRBV18 - TGTGCCAGCTCACCTGGACAGACACAAGAGACCCAGTACTTC CASSPGQTQETQYF
TRBJ1-2 - TRBV25-1 - TGTGCCAGCAGCGATTCGTGGGGCTACACCTTC CASSDSWGYTF
TRBJ2-3 TRBD2 TRBV7-2 - TGTGCCAGCAGCTTCGGACTAGCGGGAGCGGCAGATACGCAGTATTTT CASSFGLAGAADTQYF
TRBJ1-5 - TRBV4-1 - TGCGCCAGCAGCCACAGATGGGGTCAGCCCCAGCATTTT CASSHRWGQPQHF
TRBJ2-1 TRBD2 TRBV4-1 - TGCGCCAGCAACCAAGGTAGCGGGAGGTTCCATGAGCAGTTCTTC CASNQGSGRFHEQFF
TRBJ2-1 TRBD2 TRBV5-4 - TGTGCCAGCAGCTGGATTAGCGGGGTCAATGAGCAGTTCTTC CASSWISGVNEQFF
TRBJ1-1 - TRBV19 - TGTGCCAGTAGTATAGTGAGGGGAGAAACTGAAGCTTTCTTT CASSIVRGETEAFF
TRBJ2-1 TRBD2 TRBV19 - TGTGCCAGTAGTATAGGGGGACTAGCGGGTACCTACAATGAGCAGTTCTTC CASSIGGLAGTYNEQFF
TRBJ2-5 - TRBV28 large TGTGCCAGCACCCTAGGGGGGGTCCGAGGGGAGACCCAGTACTTC CASTLGGVRGETQYF
TRBJ2-1 - TRBV10-3 once TGTGCCATCAGGTCGGTCGGCAATGAGCAGTTCTTC CAIRSVGNEQFF
TRBJ1-2 TRBD1 TRBV5-4 - TGTGCCAGCAGCCGACAGGGGGCGGATGGCTACACCTTC CASSRQGADGYTF